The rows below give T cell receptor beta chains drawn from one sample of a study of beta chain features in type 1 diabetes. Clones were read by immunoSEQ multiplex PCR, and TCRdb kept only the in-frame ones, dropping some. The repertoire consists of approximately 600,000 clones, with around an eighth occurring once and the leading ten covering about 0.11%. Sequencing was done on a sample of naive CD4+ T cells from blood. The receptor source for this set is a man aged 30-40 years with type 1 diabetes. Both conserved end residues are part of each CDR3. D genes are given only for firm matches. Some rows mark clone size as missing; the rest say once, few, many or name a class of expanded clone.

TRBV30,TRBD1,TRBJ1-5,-,TGTGCCTGGAGCCAGACAGGGGAGCAGCCCCAGCATTTT,CAWSQTGEQPQHF
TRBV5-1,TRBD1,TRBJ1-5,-,TGCGCCAGCAGCTTCGGGACAGGAGTTAATCAGCCCCAGCATTTT,CASSFGTGVNQPQHF
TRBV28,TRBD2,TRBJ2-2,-,TGTGCCAGCAGTTCGGGACTAGGGCCCAACGGGGAGCTGTTTTTT,CASSSGLGPNGELFF
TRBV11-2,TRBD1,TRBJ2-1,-,TGTGCCAGCAGCCTGAGCAGGGACAGCTTCTCCTACAATGAGCAGTTCTTC,CASSLSRDSFSYNEQFF
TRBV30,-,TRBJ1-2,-,TGTGCCTGGAGTAATTTGGGGGGAGGCTACACCTTC,CAWSNLGGGYTF
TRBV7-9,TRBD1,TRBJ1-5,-,TGTGCCAGCAGCTTAGGGACAGGGGGCAATCAGCCCCAGCATTTT,CASSLGTGGNQPQHF
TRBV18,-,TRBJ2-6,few,TGTGCCAGCTCACTTGACCCGGGGACTGGGGCCAACGTCCTGACTTTC,CASSLDPGTGANVLTF
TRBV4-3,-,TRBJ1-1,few,TGCGCCAGCAGCCAAGATCCCTTTTCGGACACTGAAGCTTTCTTT,CASSQDPFSDTEAFF
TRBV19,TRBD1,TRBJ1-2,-,TGTGCCAGTAGTACCCGACAGGGTATCAACTATGGCTACACCTTC,CASSTRQGINYGYTF
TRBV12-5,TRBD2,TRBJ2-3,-,TGTGCTAGTGGTTTGTTTACTAGCGGGGGGAAATCAGATACGCAGTATTTT,CASGLFTSGGKSDTQYF
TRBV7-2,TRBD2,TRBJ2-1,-,TGTGCCAGCAGCTCGTTAGCGGGGGGCCACAATGAGCAGTTCTTC,CASSSLAGGHNEQFF
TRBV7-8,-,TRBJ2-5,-,TGTGCCAGCAGCTCCTCTAACCTGGTGGAGGGAACCCAGTACTTC,CASSSSNLVEGTQYF
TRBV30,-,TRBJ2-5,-,TGTGCCTGGAGTCCCCCCAGGGCAACCGGTTCCCAGTACTTC,CAWSPPRATGSQYF
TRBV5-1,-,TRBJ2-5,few,TGCGCCAGCAGCTTGGACGAAGAGACCCAGTACTTC,CASSLDEETQYF
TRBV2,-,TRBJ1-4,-,TGTGCCAGCAGTAACCTAGACCCTACACAAAAACTGTTTTTT,CASSNLDPTQKLFF
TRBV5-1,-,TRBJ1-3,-,TGCGCCAGCAGCTTGAGCTCTGGAAACACCATATATTTT,CASSLSSGNTIYF
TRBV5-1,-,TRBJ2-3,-,TGCGCCAGCAGCTTCGCTAGCACAGATACGCAGTATTTT,CASSFASTDTQYF
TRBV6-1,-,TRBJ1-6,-,TGTGCCAGCAGTGAAGGAGGGGGGCTTGGTTCACCCCTCCACTTT,CASSEGGGLGSPLHF
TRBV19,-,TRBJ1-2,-,TGTGCCAGTAGCCACGTTTACGGCTACACCTTC,CASSHVYGYTF
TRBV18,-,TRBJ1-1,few,TGTGCCAGCTCACCAGGCAACAGGGCTGAAGCTTTCTTT,CASSPGNRAEAFF
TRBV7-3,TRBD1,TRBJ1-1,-,TGTGCCAGCAGCCGTAACGGACAGGGCGGGATTGGGACTGAAGCTTTCTTT,CASSRNGQGGIGTEAFF
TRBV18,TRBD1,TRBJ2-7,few,TGTGCCAGCTCACCAGTACAGGGGGCGTCCTACGAGCAGTACTTC,CASSPVQGASYEQYF
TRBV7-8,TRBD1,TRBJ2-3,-,TGTGCCAGCAGCGGACGGGACAGGAGTCAAAAGTATTTT,CASSGRDRSQKYF
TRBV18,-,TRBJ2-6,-,TGTGCCAGCTCACCGGCGAGTTCTGGGGCCAACGTCCTGACTTTC,CASSPASSGANVLTF
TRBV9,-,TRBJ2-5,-,TGTGCCAGCAGCGTGTTAGGACTCCCTCAAGAGACCCAGTACTTC,CASSVLGLPQETQYF
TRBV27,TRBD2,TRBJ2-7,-,TGTGCCAGCATCCGATGGACTAGCGTCTACTCCTACGAGCAGTACTTC,CASIRWTSVYSYEQYF
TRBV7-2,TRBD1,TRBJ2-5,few,TGTGCCAGCAGCTTCCGCCGACAGGGACCAGAGACCCAGTACTTC,CASSFRRQGPETQYF
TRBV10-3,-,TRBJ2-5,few,TGTGCCATCAGTGGGACCGGGTCGGAGACCCAGTACTTC,CAISGTGSETQYF
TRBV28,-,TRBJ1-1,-,TGTGCCAGCATTCCAGAGGGGAAAAAGAACACTGAAGCTTTCTTT,CASIPEGKKNTEAFF
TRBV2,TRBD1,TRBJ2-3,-,TGTGCCAGCAGTTCCGACAGGGGGCAAACAGATACGCAGTATTTT,CASSSDRGQTDTQYF
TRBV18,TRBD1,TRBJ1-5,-,TGTGCCAGCTCACTCGGACAGGCGGATCAGCCCCAGCATTTT,CASSLGQADQPQHF
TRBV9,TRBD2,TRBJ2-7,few,TGTGCCAGCAGCGTAGGATTAGCGGGGCTCTACGAGCAGTACTTC,CASSVGLAGLYEQYF
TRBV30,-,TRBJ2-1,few,TGTGCCTGGAGCCCCCTTAAGAAGGTGACCTACAATGAGCAGTTCTTC,CAWSPLKKVTYNEQFF
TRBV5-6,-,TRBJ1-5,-,TGTGCCAGCAGCAATCGGGGACGGAACAATCAGCCCCAGCATTTT,CASSNRGRNNQPQHF
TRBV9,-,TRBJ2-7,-,TGTGCCAGCAGCGTAGCCCCGGGACGGTCCTACGAGCAGTACTTC,CASSVAPGRSYEQYF
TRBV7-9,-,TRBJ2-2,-,TGTGCCAGCAGCCCACCTAGGAGACTTTCCGGGGAGCTGTTTTTT,CASSPPRRLSGELFF
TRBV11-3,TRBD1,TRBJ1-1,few,TGTGCCAGCAGCTTTGGACAGGAGAACACTGAAGCTTTCTTT,CASSFGQENTEAFF
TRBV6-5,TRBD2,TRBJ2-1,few,TGTGCCAGCAAGAATAGCGGGGGTGCGTACAATGAGCAGTTCTTC,CASKNSGGAYNEQFF
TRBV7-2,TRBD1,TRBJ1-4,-,TGTGCCAGCAGCTTAGTGGGACAGGGGTATGAAAAACTGTTTTTT,CASSLVGQGYEKLFF
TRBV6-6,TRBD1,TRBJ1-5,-,TGTGCCAGCCGAGGGGGCCCGGGCAATCAGCCCCAGCATTTT,CASRGGPGNQPQHF
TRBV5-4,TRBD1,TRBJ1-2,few,TGTGCCAGCAGCTTGGGACAGGGGGACGGCTACACCTTC,CASSLGQGDGYTF
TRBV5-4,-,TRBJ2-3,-,TGTGCCAGCAGCTTCTTAGCCTCCACAGATACGCAGTATTTT,CASSFLASTDTQYF
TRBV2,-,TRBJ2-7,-,TGTGCCAATCTTCCCGACTGGGGAGGACCCTACGAGCAGTACTTC,CANLPDWGGPYEQYF
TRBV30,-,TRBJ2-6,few,TGTGCCTGGAGTGTACGCCGGGGTTCTGGGGCCAACGTCCTGACTTTC,CAWSVRRGSGANVLTF
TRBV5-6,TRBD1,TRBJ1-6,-,TGTGCCAGCAGCTCACCAGGGGGCTCACCCCTCCACTTT,CASSSPGGSPLHF
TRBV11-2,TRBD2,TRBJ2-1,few,TGTGCCAGCAGCTTAGGGACTAGCATCGAGCAGTTCTTC,CASSLGTSIEQFF
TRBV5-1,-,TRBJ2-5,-,TGCGCCAGCAGCTTGGGTTGGGACGAAGAGACCCAGTACTTC,CASSLGWDEETQYF
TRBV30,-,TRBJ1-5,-,TGTGCCTGGACAAGTACAGGGATCAGCGGGCAGCCCCAGCATTTT,CAWTSTGISGQPQHF